This T cell receptor beta chain is drawn from a study of cytomegalovirus exposure and HLA in healthy donors. Study-level background: A subsequent analysis stated that the roughly 120 validation repertoires were run on the same platform as the roughly 620 first-cohort repertoires.

V lost 0 bases and J 8 bases, leaving 12 bases between the germline ends. This CDR3 has 15 residues. Per the germline V gene, CDR1 is SGHRS and CDR2 is YFSETQ. Points from the study as a whole: A subsequent analysis found that TCR clusters from the first cohort also tended to co-occur in the roughly 120 validation repertoires, with less than 95% of cluster scores above 0. Investigators reported 150 to 200 TCR beta chains as tied to cytomegalovirus.

Assay: immunoSEQ multiplex PCR; the TCRdb copy retains only in-frame clones and omits some. The sample lists under 150,000 clones, roughly four fifths occurring once. About this clone: Antigen: not known.

The sample was PBMCs. This TCR derives from a woman aged 25 to 39 in good health and CMV-seronegative. This rearrangement joins TRBV5-1 to TRBJ1-6; D is possibly TRBD1 (5 bases). In nucleotides, the CDR3 is TGCGCCAGCAGCTTGGTTGCAGGGTTGGATTCACCCCTCCACTTT. It codes for CASSLVAGLDSPLHF.